These 27 T cell receptor beta chains were sequenced from one sample in a study of T cells in localized non-small cell lung cancer. Method: immunoSEQ multiplex PCR; TCRdb's copy keeps in-frame clones and lacks some. This sample has about 59,000 clones, with about 90% found just once. Source: peripheral blood, taken before any cancer treatment. These receptors originate from a man aged 40 to 69 with stage I squamous cell lung carcinoma.

The CDR3 DNA sequence: TGTGCCAGCTCGGAGGAGGGACTAGCGGACTACAACCAAGAGACCCAGTACTTC. This translates into CASSEEGLADYNQETQYF. The chain recombines TRBV18 with TRBJ2-5, with 11 bases fitting TRBD2. This CDR3 comprises 18 residues. Germline values: CDR1 KGHSH, CDR2 LQKENI. Trimming at V came to 6 bases and at J to 0 bases, leaving 12 bases not matched to a gene.

This chain connects TRBV7-2 to TRBJ2-3, with 7 bases matching TRBD1. Germline CDR1 is SGHTA and CDR2 is FQGNSA. With 8 bases clipped from V and 7 bases from J, the junction kept 9 bases outside the gene matches. This CDR3 comprises 13 residues. CDR3 loop: CASLATGVYTQYF. Written as DNA, the CDR3 is TGTGCCAGCCTTGCAACAGGGGTATATACGCAGTATTTT.

This rearrangement joins TRBV5-4 to TRBJ2-7, with D possibly being TRBD1 or TRBD2 (5 bases each). The V gene lost 4 bases and the J gene lost 6 bases, with 14 bases spanning the gap. The germline V gene has CDR1 SGHNT and CDR2 YYREEE (reference sequence). CDR3 length equals 13 residues. DNA for the CDR3: TGTGCCAGCAGCGGGACCCGGGACCGCGAGCAGTACTTC. Its protein product is CASSGTRDREQYF.

The chain carries TRBV6-1 and TRBJ2-1; 9 nucleotides line up with TRBD1. The CDR3 totals 15 residues. Losses at the gene ends were 7 bases for V and 0 bases for J; bases not matched to a gene: 4. Looked up from germline, CDR1 is MNHNS and CDR2 is SASEGT. The CDR3 DNA reads TGTGCCAGCAACGGGACAGGGATCTCCTACAATGAGCAGTTCTTC. Encoded protein: CASNGTGISYNEQFF.

The genes are TRBV6-4 and TRBJ2-2; D is uncertain. Trimming left V 7 bases short and J 0 bases short, with 9 bases between. Germline V lookup: CDR1 MRHNA, CDR2 SNTAGT. The CDR3 is 14 residues long. The CDR3 DNA reads as TGTGCCAGCACCCAATATGCGAACACCGGGGAGCTGTTTTTT. Its protein is CASTQYANTGELFF.

The chain employs TRBV7-6 and TRBJ1-1, with D possibly matching TRBD1 (5 bases). Trimming left V 4 bases short and J 4 bases short, with 16 bases between. The length of the CDR3 is 15 residues. Germline assignment: CDR1 SGHVS and CDR2 FNYEAQ. This CDR3 is CASSSLGGVSTEAFF. In DNA, the CDR3 is TGTGCCAGCAGCTCCCTTGGGGGGGTAAGCACTGAAGCTTTCTTT.

The sample holds a few counts of this clone. The chain carries TRBV6-5 and TRBJ1-2; 8 nucleotides line up with TRBD1. V was clipped by 6 bases and J by 9 bases; unmatched bases: 6. Germline V lookup: CDR1 MNHEY, CDR2 SVGAGI. There are 12 residues in the CDR3. The CDR3 DNA is TGTGCCAGCAGATTGGACAGGGACCGCTACACCTTC. This encodes CASRLDRDRYTF.

The chain uses TRBV19 and TRBJ1-1, with D unresolved. Germline loops: CDR1 LNHDA, CDR2 SQIVND (reference sequence). The V gene lost 3 bases and the J gene lost 10 bases, with 12 bases spanning the gap. The CDR3 runs to 12 residues. The CDR3 region is CASSMADTGAFF. The DNA of the CDR3 is TGTGCCAGTAGTATGGCCGATACGGGAGCTTTCTTT. Variable domain in full (rest from reference TRBV19 and TRBJ1-1): DGGITQSPKYLFRKEGQNVTLSCEQNLNHDAMYWYRQDPGQGLRLIYYSQIVNDFQKGDIAEGYSVSREKKESFPLTVTSAQKNPTAFYLCASSMADTGAFFGQGTRLTVV.

This clone came up once. The rearrangement links TRBV5-4 to TRBJ1-1; D uncertain. The CDR3 runs 14 residues. The germline gives CDR1 SGHNT, CDR2 YYREEE (reference sequence). Trimming took 1 base from V and 0 from J, leaving 7 bases between them. The DNA for the CDR3 is TGTGCCAGCAGCTTGAACAGAATGAACACTGAAGCTTTCTTT. Encoded protein: CASSLNRMNTEAFF.

V usage is TRBV5-1 and J usage is TRBJ2-7, with a tentative D call TRBD1 (5 bases). The germline gives CDR1 SGHRS, CDR2 YFSETQ. CDR3 length: 15 residues. V was clipped by 3 bases and J by 0 bases, with 13 bases between them. CDR3 protein: CASSSVPDSSYEQYF. The CDR3 region has the DNA TGCGCCAGCAGCTCGGTGCCCGACAGCTCCTACGAGCAGTACTTC.

The chain carries TRBV5-1 and TRBJ1-3; D gene ambiguous. V shed 0 bases and J shed 7 bases, with 11 bases lying between them. CDR1 and CDR2 from the germline V gene are SGHRS and YFSETQ. CDR3 size: 14 residues. CDR3 DNA sequence: TGCGCCAGCAGCTTGGCTCTCACGGACAACACCATATATTTT. This gives the protein CASSLALTDNTIYF.

V and J are TRBV30 and TRBJ2-5; tentatively, D is TRBD1 (6 bases). CDR3 length: 13 residues. Germline values: CDR1 GTSNPN, CDR2 SVGIG (reference sequence). Trimming removed 2 bases at V and 3 bases at J, with 10 bases between. The chain's CDR3 is CAWSRDTEETQYF. As DNA, the CDR3 is TGTGCCTGGAGTCGGGACACCGAAGAGACCCAGTACTTC. Together with reference TRBV30 and TRBJ2-5, the CDR3 gives the full variable domain: SQTIHQWPATLVQPVGSPLSLECTVEGTSNPNLYWYRQAAGRGLQLLFYSVGIGQISSEVPQNLSASRPQDRQFILSSKKLLLSDSGFYLCAWSRDTEETQYFGPGTRLLVL.

The CDR3 loop reads CASSPPKAETQYF. Here the CDR3 DNA reads TGTGCCAGCTCACCACCGAAGGCAGAGACCCAGTACTTC. This rearrangement joins TRBV18 to TRBJ2-5; no clear D. Germline CDR1 reads KGHSH; CDR2 reads LQKENI. The V and J ends lost 0 bases and 4 bases respectively, with 6 bases between them. The CDR3 has 13 amino acids.

The chain joins TRBV6-5 to TRBJ1-1; D remains ambiguous. V was pared by 2 bases and J by 0 bases, with 10 bases between. The germline V gene has CDR1 MNHEY and CDR2 SVGAGI. This CDR3 comprises 15 residues. CDR3 in amino acids: CASSYGVFLNTEAFF. CDR3 bases: TGTGCCAGCAGTTACGGGGTGTTTCTGAACACTGAAGCTTTCTTT.

The CDR3 bases are TGCAGCGTTGGAACAGGGAGCAACACCATATATTTT. It yields the protein CSVGTGSNTIYF. The genes are TRBV29-1 and TRBJ1-3; tentative D call: TRBD1 (6 bases). Trimming removed 4 bases at V and 7 bases at J, with 11 bases between. Germline CDR1 is SQVTM and CDR2 is ANQGSEA. This CDR3 is 12 amino acids long.

The chain joins TRBV9 to TRBJ1-2; 8 bases fit TRBD1. The CDR3 runs to 15 residues. V was clipped by 5 bases and J by 8 bases; unmatched bases: 14. Germline V gene data show CDR1 as SGDLS and CDR2 as YYNGEE. The CDR3 DNA sequence: TGTGCCAGCAGTTCCTCCTGGACAGGGACTGGGGGCTACACCTTC. Translated, it gives CASSSSWTGTGGYTF. The whole variable domain, filled in from reference TRBV9 and TRBJ1-2, reads DSGVTQTPKHLITATGQRVTLRCSPRSGDLSVYWYQQSLDQGLQFLIQYYNGEERAKGNILERFSAQQFPDLHSELNLSSLELGDSALYFCASSSSWTGTGGYTFGSGTRLTVV.

J is TRBJ1-5 and V is TRBV4-1, with D perhaps TRBD1 (5 bases). Germline V gene sequence: CDR1 MGHRA, CDR2 YSYEKL. The V end was cut by 0 bases, the J end by 0 bases, with 18 bases between. CDR3 length: 19 residues. CDR3 amino acids: CASSQDNLRAEVSNQPQHF. The DNA for the CDR3 is TGCGCCAGCAGCCAAGATAATCTCAGGGCTGAGGTTAGCAATCAGCCCCAGCATTTT.

The V gene is TRBV6-5, the J gene TRBJ2-1, with TRBD2 matching over 13 bases. CDR1 and CDR2 (germline): MNHEY, SVGAGI. The CDR3 sequence is 16 residues long. V was clipped by 0 bases and J by 15 bases; unmatched bases: 11. The CDR3 loop is CASSYSIGTSGTFTFF. The CDR3, as DNA: TGTGCCAGCAGTTACTCGATAGGGACTAGCGGGACGTTTACGTTCTTC.

The genes are TRBV20-1 and TRBJ2-3; the D is unclear. The ends were cut back, 6 bases at V and 2 bases at J, with 3 bases in the middle. CDR3 length: 10 residues. Germline CDR1 reads DFQATT; CDR2 reads SNEGSKA (reference sequence). CDR3 sequence: CSAHTDTQYF. CDR3 nucleotide sequence: TGCAGTGCCCACACAGATACGCAGTATTTT.

This chain connects TRBV11-2 to TRBJ2-1; 7 positions agree with TRBD2. Germline lookup yields CDR1 SGHAT and CDR2 FQNNGV. The CDR3 extends over 15 amino acids. Germline trimming cut 2 bases from V and 4 bases from J; bases unmatched to any gene: 5. The CDR3 here is CASSLTGRRYNEQFF. CDR3 nucleotide sequence: TGTGCCAGCAGCTTAACCGGGAGGAGATACAATGAGCAGTTCTTC.

The V and J genes are TRBV11-2 and TRBJ2-5; D is undetermined. Germline CDR1 and CDR2: SGHAT and FQNNGV. Trimming removed 3 bases at V and 6 bases at J, with 17 bases between. This CDR3 comprises 15 residues. As DNA, the CDR3 is TGTGCCAGCAGCTTGAATCAGGAGAATAAGAAGACCCAGTACTTC. Its translation: CASSLNQENKKTQYF.

The CDR3 coding sequence is TGCGCCAGCAGCCAAGGCTGGGGGCGGACGAACACTGAAGCTTTCTTT. The encoded protein is CASSQGWGRTNTEAFF. The chain recombines TRBV4-3 with TRBJ1-1; weak D call: TRBD1 (6 bases). V was trimmed by 1 base and J by 1 base, leaving 13 bases between them. CDR1 LGHNA and CDR2 YSLEER come from the germline V gene. The CDR3 contains 16 residues.

The chain couples TRBV5-1 to TRBJ1-2, with D hard to call. Germline V gene sequence: CDR1 SGHRS, CDR2 YFSETQ. The germline V and J ends were trimmed by 4 bases and 4 bases, with 8 bases remaining between them. The CDR3 covers 12 residues. Written as DNA, the CDR3 is TGCGCCAGCAGCGTGTCATTCTATGGCTACACCTTC. Its translation is CASSVSFYGYTF.

The chain employs TRBV13 and TRBJ2-5; 10 bases match TRBD1. V shed 4 bases, J shed 5 bases, and the junction held 10 bases outside the gene matches. This CDR3 contains 16 residues. Per the germline V gene, CDR1 is PRHDT and CDR2 is FYEKMQ (reference sequence). This CDR3 reads CASSSSRTGGPETQYF. DNA for the CDR3: TGTGCCAGCAGCTCCAGCCGGACAGGGGGTCCCGAGACCCAGTACTTC.

In its sample, this clone was seen once. This chain connects TRBV15 to TRBJ1-4, with a tentative D call TRBD1 (6 bases). The CDR3 contains 14 residues. V lost 3 bases to trimming and J lost 6 bases, with 11 bases between them. Germline CDR1 is LNHNV and CDR2 is YYDKDF (reference sequence). The CDR3 DNA is TGTGCCACCAGCAGGGACAGTGCGGATGAAAAACTGTTTTTT. Amino acid sequence: CATSRDSADEKLFF. The whole variable domain, remainder taken from reference TRBV15 and TRBJ1-4, is DAMVIQNPRYQVTQFGKPVTLSCSQTLNHNVMYWYQQKSSQAPKLLFHYYDKDFNNEADTPDNFQSRRPNTSFCFLDIRSPGLGDTAMYLCATSRDSADEKLFFGSGTQLSVL.

The J gene is TRBJ2-5, the V gene TRBV7-6, with TRBD1 matching over 7 bases. The germline V gene has CDR1 SGHVS and CDR2 FNYEAQ. The CDR3 runs to 15 residues. J lost 5 bases, V lost 5 bases, and 11 bases had no gene match. The CDR3 protein is CASSPRTGPRETQYF. The CDR3 region has the DNA TGTGCCAGCAGCCCCCGGACAGGACCTAGGGAGACCCAGTACTTC. The full variable domain, completed using reference TRBV7-6 and TRBJ2-5, is GAGVSQSPRYKVTKRGQDVALRCDPISGHVSLYWYRQALGQGPEFLTYFNYEAQQDKSGLPNDRFSAERPEGSISTLTIQRTEQRDSAMYRCASSPRTGPRETQYFGPGTRLLVL.

The chain couples TRBV7-8 to TRBJ2-1, with D unresolved. This CDR3 has 17 amino acids. V was pared by 0 bases and J by 5 bases, with 17 bases between. CDR1 and CDR2 (germline): SGHVS, FQNEAQ. The CDR3 spells CASSLAQRRWFDNEQFF. As DNA, the CDR3 is TGTGCCAGCAGCTTAGCGCAAAGACGGTGGTTCGACAATGAGCAGTTCTTC.